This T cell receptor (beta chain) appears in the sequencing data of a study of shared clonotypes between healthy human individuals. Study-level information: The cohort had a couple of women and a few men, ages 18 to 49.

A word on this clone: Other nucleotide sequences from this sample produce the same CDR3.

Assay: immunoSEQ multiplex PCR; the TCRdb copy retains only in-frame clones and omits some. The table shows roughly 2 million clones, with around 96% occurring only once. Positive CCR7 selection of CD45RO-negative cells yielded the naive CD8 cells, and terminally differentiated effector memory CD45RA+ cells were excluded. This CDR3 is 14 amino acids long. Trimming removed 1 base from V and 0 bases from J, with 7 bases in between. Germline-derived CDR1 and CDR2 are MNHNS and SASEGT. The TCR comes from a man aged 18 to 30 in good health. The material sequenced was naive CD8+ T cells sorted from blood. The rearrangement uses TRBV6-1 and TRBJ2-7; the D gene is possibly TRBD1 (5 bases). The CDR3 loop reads CASSEGTRSYEQYF. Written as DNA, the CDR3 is TGTGCCAGCAGTGAAGGGACACGCTCCTACGAGCAGTACTTC.